The 18 T cell receptor beta chains below were found in one sample sequenced in a study of response to subunit inactivated influenza vaccine. Using its own MiXCR run on the RT-PCR reads, TCRdb lists one record per CDR3 protein. The data show 800,000 to 1,000,000 distinct CDR3 sequences, with 21% seen just once and approximately 10% held by the top ten. The sequencing used PBMCs from blood, collected roughly 5 days after vaccination. Every receptor here comes from a man between 45 and 60 years old who received an inactivated influenza vaccine.

This clonotype was detected a few times. The chain combines TRBV10-3 with TRBJ1-1; 9 nucleotides match TRBD1. Germline CDR1 reads ENHRY; CDR2 reads SYGVKD. CDR3 size: 15 residues. The junction had 11 bases not matched to a gene; V was cut back by 6 bases and J by 6 bases. This CDR3 reads CAIRDPGQGFPEAFF. The CDR3 region has the DNA TGTGCCATCAGGGACCCGGGACAGGGATTCCCTGAAGCTTTCTTT.

CDR3 nucleotides: TGTGCCTGGAGAGGTGATGAGCAGTTCTTC. This encodes CAWRGDEQFF. The chain recombines TRBV30 with TRBJ2-1; D gene uncertain. From germline, CDR1 is GTSNPN and CDR2 SVGIG (reference sequence). Trimming removed 3 bases at V and 8 bases at J, with 5 bases between. The CDR3 is made up of 10 amino acids.

This chain connects TRBV5-6 to TRBJ1-2; no reliable D call. V lost 6 bases to trimming and J lost 2 bases, with 11 bases between them. The germline V gene has CDR1 SGHDT and CDR2 YYEEEE. CDR3 size: 13 residues. As DNA, the CDR3 is TGTGCCAGCAACCCACCGGGGAACTATGGCTACACCTTC. Translated: CASNPPGNYGYTF.

This chain links TRBV6-2 or TRBV6-3 with TRBJ2-7, with D tentatively TRBD1 or TRBD2 (5 bases each). This CDR3 contains 14 residues. The germline V gene has CDR1 MNHEY and CDR2 SVGEGT. Trimming removed 6 bases from V and 0 bases from J, with 12 bases in between. CDR3 sequence: CASSHGASSYEQYF. In nucleotides, the CDR3 is TGTGCCAGCAGCCACGGGGCCTCCTCCTACGAGCAGTACTTC.

This clonotype was found many times. The chain joins TRBV5-8 to TRBJ2-1; TRBD2 matches 11 bases. V trimming: 1 base; J trimming: 6 bases; junction bases outside the gene matches: 3. The CDR3 is 15 residues long. Per the germline V gene, CDR1 is SGHTS and CDR2 is YDEGEE. CDR3 amino acids: CASSLTSGSSNEQFF. CDR3 in DNA: TGTGCCAGCAGCTTGACTAGCGGGAGTTCCAATGAGCAGTTCTTC.

The rearrangement links TRBV5-1 to TRBJ1-4, with 7 bases aligning to TRBD1. Germline CDR1 reads SGHRS; CDR2 reads YFSETQ. Unmatched junction bases numbered 13, after V lost 4 bases and J lost 7 bases. The CDR3 consists of 16 residues. CDR3 bases: TGCGCCAGCAGCCCCCATGGGGACAGAGGATTTGAAAAACTGTTTTTT. Translating gives CASSPHGDRGFEKLFF.

This chain uses TRBV29-1 with TRBJ2-4, with 7 bases matching TRBD2. CDR1 is SQVTM and CDR2 is ANQGSEA in the germline V gene. Losses at the gene ends were 7 bases for V and 7 bases for J; bases not matched to a gene: 7. The CDR3 has 12 amino acids. The CDR3 bases are TGCAGCGGGCGGGACTATCTTAACATTCAGTACTTC. It encodes CSGRDYLNIQYF.

This chain connects TRBV19 to TRBJ2-1; D is unclear. The germline V gene has CDR1 LNHDA and CDR2 SQIVND (reference sequence). This CDR3 has 17 amino acids. V was cut by 7 bases and J by 1 base, with 20 bases left in between. The DNA for the CDR3 is TGTGCCAGTATCCCCACGAGTAGGGCCGGGTCCTACAATGAGCAGTTCTTC. This codes for CASIPTSRAGSYNEQFF.

This sequence joins TRBV7-2 and TRBJ1-5; the D is unclear. CDR3 size: 12 residues. The V gene lost 6 bases and the J gene lost 6 bases, with 9 bases spanning the gap. Per germline, CDR1 SGHTA and CDR2 FQGNSA. CDR3 protein: CASSSLSQPQHF. The CDR3 DNA is TGTGCCAGCAGTAGCTTGAGTCAGCCCCAGCATTTT.

The V and J genes are TRBV21-1 and TRBJ2-5; the table names TRBD1, a call not compared with the DNA. TRBV21-1 is shown as a pseudogene. The CDR3 spans 17 residues. The CDR3 nucleotides read TGTGCCAGCAGCGCCAGAGACCCGACAGGGGCTGGGGAGACCCAGTACTTC. This gives the protein CASSARDPTGAGETQYF.

This clonotype was recorded at least ten times. The rearrangement joins TRBV20-1 to TRBJ1-2, with D unresolved. CDR1 and CDR2 (germline): DFQATT, SNEGSKA (reference sequence). V was shortened by 2 bases and J by 6 bases, with 16 bases between the two germline ends. There are 14 residues in the CDR3. The CDR3 nucleotides are TGCAGTGCTAGACCTCGACAAATAGGAGATGGCTACACCTTC. Its translation is CSARPRQIGDGYTF.

V is TRBV3-1 and J is TRBJ2-7, with TRBD2 identical over 10 bases. CDR1 LGHDT and CDR2 YNNKEL come from the germline V gene (reference sequence). CDR3 length equals 15 residues. The trim removed 5 bases at V and 5 bases at J, leaving 9 bases unmatched. In DNA form, the CDR3 reads TGTGCCAGCAGCTCGTCTAGCGGGAGTTACAACGAGCAGTACTTC. It encodes CASSSSSGSYNEQYF.

The CDR3 coding sequence is TGTGCCAGCAGAGTTTTTTATGGCGGGGGGGCCTTCGATGAGCAGTTCTTC. Translation gives CASRVFYGGGAFDEQFF. The chain employs TRBV12-3 or TRBV12-4 and TRBJ2-1, with 9 bases lining up with TRBD2. There are 17 residues in the CDR3. The V gene end was trimmed by 6 bases and the J gene end by 8 bases; junction bases not matched to a gene: 17.

This sequence joins TRBV12-3 or TRBV12-4 and TRBJ2-5; 8 positions agree with TRBD1. Trimming cost V 3 bases and J 5 bases; bases outside gene matches: 11. This CDR3 is 16 amino acids long. This CDR3 is CASSLFGRGRGETQYF. The CDR3 bases are TGTGCCAGCAGTTTGTTTGGCAGGGGGCGAGGGGAGACCCAGTACTTC.

This clonotype showed up just a few times. This chain links TRBV12-3 or TRBV12-4 with TRBJ2-2, with D tentatively TRBD2 (6 bases). The germline V and J ends were trimmed by 7 bases and 7 bases, with 16 bases remaining between them. The CDR3 loop spans 14 amino acids. CDR3 coding DNA: TGTGCCAGCATTTCCACTAGCTCCGGCGGGGAGCTGTTTTTT. Amino acid sequence: CASISTSSGGELFF.

This clonotype was seen a handful of times. The CDR3 protein is CSAILAGGPNEQFF. CDR3 coding DNA: TGCAGTGCTATTCTAGCGGGGGGGCCCAATGAGCAGTTCTTC. The V gene is TRBV20-1, the J gene TRBJ2-1; TRBD2 matches 12 bases. The V segment lost 4 bases and the J segment 6 bases; nucleotides outside the gene matches: 4. This CDR3 is built from 14 residues. Germline assignment: CDR1 DFQATT and CDR2 SNEGSKA (reference sequence).

This rearrangement joins TRBV10-2 to TRBJ2-7; D remains ambiguous. Between the trimmed V and J ends, which lost 8 bases and 2 bases, there was a span of 13 bases. Germline V gene sequence: CDR1 WSHSY, CDR2 SAAADI. CDR3 length: 13 residues. CDR3 nucleotide sequence: TGCGCCAGCGGGCCGTGGCAGGCCTACGAGCAGTACTTC. Encoded protein: CASGPWQAYEQYF.

This clonotype was counted many times. The V and J genes are TRBV12-3 or TRBV12-4 and TRBJ2-4; D is unresolved. V was pared by 5 bases and J by 10 bases, with 15 bases between. The CDR3 runs 13 residues. For the CDR3, the DNA is TGTGCCAGCAGTCTTCCCCCCGGGTTAATTCAGTACTTC. Its translation: CASSLPPGLIQYF.